These 18 T cell receptor beta chains were sequenced from one sample in a study of blood T cell repertoires in COVID-19. Produced via immunoSEQ multiplex PCR; TCRdb's table is partial and in-frame only. The sample contains some 390,000 clones, about nine tenths of which appear only once. Sequencing was done on a sample of PBMCs or T cells enriched from blood (not recorded which). All receptors derive from a woman aged 25 to 45 who had recovered from COVID-19.

The chain uses TRBV5-1 and TRBJ2-3, with D possibly being TRBD2 (6 bases). CDR3 size: 16 residues. Germline V gene lookup returns CDR1 SGHRS and CDR2 YFSETQ. Trimming cost V 4 bases and J 1 base, with 16 bases left between them. The CDR3 here is CASSPRVAERTDTQYF. The CDR3, as DNA: TGCGCCAGCAGCCCCCGGGTAGCGGAGCGCACAGATACGCAGTATTTT. The full variable domain, in which reference TRBV5-1 and TRBJ2-3 provide the parts outside the CDR3, is KAGVTQTPRYLIKTRGQQVTLSCSPISGHRSVSWYQQTPGQGLQFLFEYFSETQRNKGNFPGRFSGRQFSNSRSEMNVSTLELGDSALYLCASSPRVAERTDTQYFGPGTRLTVL.

This rearrangement joins TRBV30 to TRBJ1-3; D is unresolved. Germline V CDR1 and CDR2: GTSNPN, SVGIG (reference sequence). The V and J ends lost 4 bases and 0 bases respectively, with 7 bases between them. CDR3 size: 13 residues. CDR3 amino acids: CAWKQSSGNTIYF. For the CDR3, the DNA is TGTGCCTGGAAACAGAGCTCTGGAAACACCATATATTTT.

V usage is TRBV10-3 and J usage is TRBJ1-2; unclear D gene. Germline assignment: CDR1 ENHRY and CDR2 SYGVKD. Trimming removed 3 bases at V and 5 bases at J, with 13 bases between. This CDR3 has 14 residues. The CDR3 nucleotides are TGTGCCATCAGTGAATTGGGGAGTTTGTATGGCTACACCTTC. The encoded protein is CAISELGSLYGYTF.

The chain uses TRBV5-1 and TRBJ2-7, with a tentative D call TRBD2 (6 bases). The length of the CDR3 is 14 residues. Germline CDR1 is SGHRS and CDR2 is YFSETQ. V lost 0 bases and J lost 3, with 10 bases in between. CDR3 nucleotide sequence: TGCGCCAGCAGCTTGGGTGGGGAGGACTACGAGCAGTACTTC. It codes for CASSLGGEDYEQYF.

The chain has TRBV27 and TRBJ2-2, with D perhaps matching TRBD1 (7 bases). Trimming stripped 5 bases from V and 7 bases from J, with 14 bases between. This CDR3 has 14 residues. The germline V gene has CDR1 MNHEY and CDR2 SMNVEV (reference sequence). The CDR3 DNA is TGTGCCAGCAGTATTCAGGGGGGAGGCGGGGAGCTGTTTTTT. It codes for CASSIQGGGGELFF.

This chain uses TRBV18 with TRBJ2-7; the D gene is possibly TRBD2 (5 bases). CDR1 and CDR2 (germline): KGHSH, LQKENI. Trimming stripped 3 bases from V and 0 bases from J, with 12 bases between. CDR3 size: 15 residues. CDR3 residues: CASSPRGESSYEQYF. CDR3 sequence (DNA): TGTGCCAGCTCACCCCGGGGAGAAAGCTCCTACGAGCAGTACTTC.

V is TRBV2 and J is TRBJ1-6; the D is unclear. The germline V and J ends were trimmed by 6 bases and 10 bases, with 13 bases remaining between them. The CDR3 covers 13 residues. The V gene's germline CDR1 is SNHLY and CDR2 FYNNEI. CDR3 nucleotide sequence: TGTGCCAGCAGCTACAGTCGGGGATCACCCCTCCACTTT. It specifies CASSYSRGSPLHF.

This CDR3 is CATSDTGTPRPDTQYF. The CDR3 nucleotides are TGTGCCACCAGTGACACCGGGACACCGAGGCCAGATACGCAGTATTTT. The chain joins TRBV24-1 to TRBJ2-3; maybe TRBD1 (6 bases). Deletions cut 4 bases from V and 4 bases from J, with 17 bases between. The germline V gene encodes CDR1 KGHDR and CDR2 SFDVKD. The CDR3 runs to 16 residues.

Here the CDR3 DNA reads TGTGCCAGCTCACCCCGAACAGGACAAGAGACCCAGTACTTC. This codes for CASSPRTGQETQYF. The rearrangement joins TRBV18 to TRBJ2-5; D perhaps matches TRBD1 (5 bases). This CDR3 region has 14 residues. V was cut by 3 bases and J by 2 bases, with 10 bases left in between. Germline V gene lookup returns CDR1 KGHSH and CDR2 LQKENI.

The chain has TRBV7-3 and TRBJ2-2; 7 bases are a match to TRBD2. With V trimmed by 5 bases and J by 4 bases, 4 bases remained unmatched. Germline CDR1 reads SGHTA; CDR2 reads FQGTGA. The CDR3 extends over 14 amino acids. The CDR3 loop reads CASSGAGVTGELFF. The CDR3 DNA is TGTGCCAGCAGCGGCGCGGGGGTCACCGGGGAGCTGTTTTTT. Based on the CDR3 plus reference TRBV7-3 and TRBJ2-2, the full variable domain is GAGVSQTPSNKVTEKGKYVELRCDPISGHTALYWYRQSLGQGPEFLIYFQGTGAADDSGLPNDRFFAVRPEGSVSTLKIQRTERGDSAVYLCASSGAGVTGELFFGEGSRLTVL.

V usage is TRBV6-4 and J usage is TRBJ2-1, with 15 bases identical to TRBD2. CDR3 size: 17 residues. The V segment lost 6 bases and the J segment 6 bases; nucleotides outside the gene matches: 9. Germline CDR1 MRHNA, CDR2 SNTAGT. This CDR3 reads CASSVNPGLAGGNEQFF. CDR3 nucleotide sequence: TGTGCCAGCAGCGTTAACCCGGGACTAGCGGGAGGCAATGAGCAGTTCTTC.

V and J are TRBV30 and TRBJ2-3; 7 nucleotides line up with TRBD1. Trimming took 5 bases from V and 5 from J; bases not matched to a gene: 7. CDR1 is GTSNPN and CDR2 is SVGIG in the germline V gene (reference sequence). CDR3 length: 13 amino acids. The CDR3 bases are TGTGCCTGGGCCCCCCAGGGGGTAGATACGCAGTATTTT. Residues: CAWAPQGVDTQYF.

This clone has just one count. This chain links TRBV4-1 with TRBJ1-1; unclear D gene. Germline CDR1 MGHRA, CDR2 YSYEKL. The CDR3 is 15 amino acids. V gave up 1 base and J gave up 3 bases, with 12 bases separating them. The CDR3 loop reads CASSQAGGPDTEAFF. CDR3 nucleotides: TGCGCCAGCAGCCAAGCGGGAGGCCCGGACACTGAAGCTTTCTTT.

On this clone: This sample includes further DNA sequences coding for the same CDR3. The gene calls are TRBV3-1 (or the pseudogene TRBV3-2) and TRBJ1-2; D not certain. Germline CDR1 is LGHDT and CDR2 is YNNKEL (reference sequence). V lost 0 bases, J lost 2 bases, and 4 bases lay in between. The CDR3 runs to 13 residues. The CDR3 region has the DNA TGTGCCAGCAGCCAAGACTCGAACTATGGCTACACCTTC. Its protein is CASSQDSNYGYTF.

The chain's CDR3 is CASSLRNTGPDTQYF. The CDR3 DNA reads TGTGCCAGCAGCTTGCGGAACACAGGGCCAGATACGCAGTATTTT. The chain has TRBV7-2 and TRBJ2-3; tentatively, D is TRBD1 (6 bases). The germline gives CDR1 SGHTA, CDR2 FQGNSA. Between the trimmed V and J ends, which lost 3 bases and 4 bases, there was a span of 14 bases. The length of the CDR3 is 15 residues.

The chain recombines TRBV18 with TRBJ2-5; D remains unclear. The CDR3 has 11 residues. Trimming stripped 6 bases from V and 2 bases from J, with 4 bases between. Germline V gene sequence: CDR1 KGHSH, CDR2 LQKENI. CDR3 sequence: CASSFQETQYF. The CDR3 region has the DNA TGTGCCAGCTCCTTTCAAGAGACCCAGTACTTC.

This chain connects TRBV10-3 to TRBJ1-2; no clear D. Germline-derived CDR1 and CDR2 are ENHRY and SYGVKD. Trimming removed 5 bases at V and 3 bases at J, with 10 bases between. This CDR3 has 13 amino acids. In DNA form, the CDR3 reads TGTGCCATCAGTTCTCCAGGCCACTATGGCTACACCTTC. This encodes CAISSPGHYGYTF.

V is TRBV11-2 and J is TRBJ1-1, with D uncertain. The V gene's germline CDR1 is SGHAT and CDR2 FQNNGV. The CDR3 length is 13 residues. V lost 0 bases and J lost 6, with 8 bases in between. This chain's CDR3 is CASSLDLAAEAFF. In DNA, the CDR3 is TGTGCCAGCAGCTTAGATTTGGCAGCTGAAGCTTTCTTT.